These T cell receptor beta chains were read from a single sample in a study of chronic HIV infection and antiretroviral therapy. MiXCR was run by TCRdb on the 5' RACE reads, yielding one entry per CDR3 protein. The sample has about 31,000 distinct CDR3 sequences; 7% to 10% are singletons. The sample comprised peripheral blood. The receptor set was obtained from an adult who had HIV and had not received antiretroviral therapy, or was an uninfected healthy control (not recorded which). The CDR3 runs from the conserved cysteine through the conserved F or W. Each record gives: D gene, J gene, clone size, V gene, CDR3 DNA, CDR3 protein. The D gene is left open where the match is weak. Some rows mark clone size as missing; the rest say once, few, many or name a class of expanded clone.

TRBD2 TRBJ2-3 NA TRBV6-5 TGTGCCAGCAGGCCCCCTCCAGCGGGGAATACAGATACGCAGTATTTT CASRPPPAGNTDTQYF
NA TRBJ2-7 medium-sized TRBV5-5 TGTGCCAGCAGCTTGAGGCAGTCAGGGAGGAGCGAGCAGTACTTC CASSLRQSGRSEQYF
NA TRBJ1-5 NA TRBV27 TGTGCCAGCAGTTTATACGTAGGGTCCAATCAGCCCCAGCATTTT CASSLYVGSNQPQHF
TRBD1 TRBJ1-1 NA TRBV10-3 TGTGCCATCAGCAGCACAGGGGGCACTGAAGCTTTCTTT CAISSTGGTEAFF
TRBD1 TRBJ2-7 once TRBV7-2 TGTGCCAGCAGCCCAGGACAGGTTGCCGAGCAGTACTTC CASSPGQVAEQYF
NA TRBJ1-1 many TRBV12-3/TRBV12-4 TGTGCCAGCAGTGGCCAGGGCACTGAAGCTTTCTTT CASSGQGTEAFF
NA TRBJ1-1 many TRBV20-1 TGCAGTGCTAGGGACAGAACGAACACTGAAGCTTTCTTT CSARDRTNTEAFF
NA TRBJ2-7 NA TRBV27 TGTGCCAGCAGTTTAAACCGGGGCTCCTACGAGCAGTACTTC CASSLNRGSYEQYF
TRBD1 TRBJ2-7 many TRBV6-1 TGTGCCAGCAGAGTCAACAGGGGGAACGAGCAGTACTTC CASRVNRGNEQYF
NA TRBJ1-1 many TRBV20-1 TGCAGTGCTAGACCCCTAAATTCGGTGATGGAGACTGAAGCTTTCTTT CSARPLNSVMETEAFF
TRBD1 TRBJ1-2 many TRBV19 TGTGCCAGTAGTGTTGGACAGGGGGCCGGTGGCTACACCTTC CASSVGQGAGGYTF
TRBD1 TRBJ2-3 NA TRBV11-2 TGTGCCAGCAGCTTCGCGGGCAGGGGGCGAGGGAGCACAGATACGCAGTATTTT CASSFAGRGRGSTDTQYF
TRBD1 TRBJ1-1 many TRBV5-1 TGCGCCAGCAGCTGGACAGGGGTCACTGAAGCTTTCTTT CASSWTGVTEAFF
TRBD1 TRBJ1-5 many TRBV6-2/TRBV6-3 TGTGCCAGCAGTTACTCGGGACAGAACAATCAGCCCCAGCATTTT CASSYSGQNNQPQHF
NA TRBJ1-2 NA TRBV7-9 TGTGCCAGCAGCTCAACGAACAGGGAAGTCGGCCCTAATGGCTACACCTTC CASSSTNREVGPNGYTF
TRBD1 TRBJ2-3 NA TRBV27 TGTGCCAGCAGTTCCCCCCTACGACAGGGGCGGACCACAGATACGCAGTATTTT CASSSPLRQGRTTDTQYF
NA TRBJ1-2 few TRBV5-6 TGTGCCAGCGGGTCTACACCTAACTATGGCTACACCTTC CASGSTPNYGYTF
NA TRBJ2-7 medium-sized TRBV24-1 TGTGCCACCAGTGATGGACACTCCTACGAGCAGTACTTC CATSDGHSYEQYF